The 32 T cell receptor beta chains below were found in one sample sequenced in a study of blood T cell repertoires in COVID-19 (TCRdb year 2020). Libraries were constructed by the immunoSEQ multiplex PCR assay. Imported from immuneACCESS, the table was reduced by TCRdb to in-frame sequences with V and J called. These copies leave out some clones; in studies compared against another copy, an unresolved V gene accounts for under half, and the cause of the remainder is not known. The sample yields 140,000 to 150,000 clones; around 87% were counted once. The leading ten clones occupy 1.2% of the sample. The sequenced sample was PBMCs or T cells enriched from blood (not recorded which). These TCRs come from a woman younger than 45 with acute COVID-19.

The chain recombines TRBV5-4 with TRBJ2-4, with TRBD2 identical over 7 bases. The CDR3 covers 15 residues. Germline lookup yields CDR1 SGHNT and CDR2 YYREEE (reference sequence). V trimming: 4 bases; J trimming: 1 base; junction bases outside the gene matches: 5. The CDR3 sequence is CASSRLATAKNIQYF. The CDR3 DNA reads TGTGCCAGCAGCCGACTAGCTACGGCCAAAAACATTCAGTACTTC.

This chain uses TRBV28 with TRBJ2-3, with D possibly being TRBD2 (6 bases). This CDR3 is built from 15 residues. Germline V gene sequence: CDR1 MDHEN, CDR2 SYDVKM. Trimming removed 6 bases at V and 4 bases at J, with 17 bases between. The CDR3 DNA is TGTGCCAGCAGCCCACCGGGAGTCCGCGCAGATACGCAGTATTTT. It specifies CASSPPGVRADTQYF. Together with reference TRBV28 and TRBJ2-3, the CDR3 gives the full variable domain: DVKVTQSSRYLVKRTGEKVFLECVQDMDHENMFWYRQDPGLGLRLIYFSYDVKMKEKGDIPEGYSVSREKKERFSLILESASTNQTSMYLCASSPPGVRADTQYFGPGTRLTVL.

The chain couples TRBV1 to TRBJ1-6. TRBV1 is tagged as a pseudogene. The CDR3 consists of 16 residues. The CDR3 bases are TGCACCAGCAAACCCAGGTGGACCCGGAGGTATGGTCCCCTCCACTTT. Translated: CTSKPRWTRRYGPLHF.

The chain employs TRBV28 and TRBJ2-1, with 7 nucleotides matching TRBD2. J was trimmed by 3 bases and V by 1 base; bases with no gene match: 12. Germline assignment: CDR1 MDHEN and CDR2 SYDVKM. This CDR3 has 18 amino acids. CDR3 coding DNA: TGTGCCAGCAGTTTATTCATGCGTCGGACTAGGATCTACAATGAGCAGTTCTTC. This encodes CASSLFMRRTRIYNEQFF.

The chain joins TRBV7-8 to TRBJ1-4; D may be TRBD1 (5 bases). CDR1 is SGHVS, CDR2 FQNEAQ, per germline. V shed 5 bases and J shed 5 bases, with 15 bases lying between them. The CDR3 consists of 15 residues. CDR3 sequence: CASSQTGGVNEKLFF. The CDR3 DNA is TGTGCCAGCAGCCAGACTGGGGGGGTAAATGAAAAACTGTTTTTT.

This clone came up a few times. V gene TRBV13 combines with J gene TRBJ2-3, with TRBD2 matching 7 bases. V lost 2 bases, J lost 3 bases, and 2 bases stayed unmatched. Germline V CDR1 and CDR2: PRHDT, FYEKMQ (reference sequence). CDR3 length equals 14 residues. This CDR3 reads CASSLRAGTDTQYF. The CDR3 DNA sequence: TGTGCCAGCAGCTTAAGAGCGGGAACAGATACGCAGTATTTT.

This clone is a singleton in its sample. V is TRBV9 and J is TRBJ2-2; tentative D call: TRBD2 (5 bases). Per the germline V gene, CDR1 is SGDLS and CDR2 is YYNGEE. Trimming left V 3 bases short and J 1 base short, with 7 bases between. CDR3 length equals 14 residues. The CDR3 is CASSGSGNTGELFF. The CDR3 DNA is TGTGCCAGCAGCGGAAGCGGGAACACCGGGGAGCTGTTTTTT.

The J gene is TRBJ2-5, the V gene TRBV30; perhaps TRBD1 as D (6 bases). This CDR3 region has 13 residues. The V gene's germline CDR1 is GTSNPN and CDR2 SVGIG (reference sequence). V dropped 0 bases and J dropped 5 bases, with 10 bases sitting between them. CDR3: CAWSVLRGETQYF. As DNA, the CDR3 is TGTGCCTGGAGTGTACTAAGGGGGGAGACCCAGTACTTC.

The V and J genes are TRBV7-2 and TRBJ1-1; D is unresolved. V lost 4 bases and J 1 base, leaving 7 bases between the germline ends. Germline CDR1 and CDR2: SGHTA and FQGNSA. This CDR3 spans 13 amino acids. CDR3 in amino acids: CASSYGRNTEAFF. Here the CDR3 DNA reads TGTGCCAGCAGCTATGGTAGGAACACTGAAGCTTTCTTT.

CDR3 DNA sequence: TGTGCCAGCAGTAAAGAGGACAGGGGACTTGAGCAGTTCTTC. Its translation: CASSKEDRGLEQFF. The chain links TRBV6-4 to TRBJ2-1; 9 nucleotides agree with TRBD1. Germline V CDR1 and CDR2: MRHNA, SNTAGT. The CDR3 consists of 14 residues. The J segment lost 9 bases and the V segment lost 5 bases, leaving 8 bases of the junction unmatched.

The rearrangement links TRBV21-1 to TRBJ1-1; TRBD1, the D gene given by the table, was not confirmed from the DNA. TRBV21-1 counts as a pseudogene. The CDR3 loop spans 17 amino acids. The chain's CDR3 is CASRSEQGARMNTEAFF. CDR3 DNA sequence: TGTGCCAGCCGCTCGGAACAGGGGGCGCGGATGAACACTGAAGCTTTCTTT.

The chain has TRBV27 and TRBJ1-5; 9 nucleotides agree with TRBD1. V trimming: 3 bases; J trimming: 1 base; junction bases outside the gene matches: 13. From germline, CDR1 is MNHEY and CDR2 SMNVEV (reference sequence). This CDR3 comprises 19 residues. The CDR3 protein is CASSFIGTGRTLSNQPQHF. The CDR3 nucleotides are TGTGCCAGCAGTTTCATCGGGACAGGGAGGACGTTGAGCAATCAGCCCCAGCATTTT.

The CDR3 spells CTSRVAGRIDNEQFF. CDR3 coding DNA: TGCACCAGCAGGGTAGCGGGAAGGATAGATAATGAGCAGTTCTTC. This chain links TRBV1 with TRBJ2-1; the table names TRBD2, a call not compared with the DNA. TRBV1 is given as a pseudogene. The CDR3 runs 15 residues.

The rearrangement uses TRBV6-2 or TRBV6-3 and TRBJ2-7; D may be TRBD2 (5 bases). V lost 4 bases and J lost 0, with 22 bases in between. The germline CDR1 and CDR2 sequences are MNHEY and SVGEGT. The CDR3 is made up of 18 amino acids. The DNA of the CDR3 is TGTGCCAGCAGTTCCGCGCGGGTCGGGGTGAAGAGCTCCTACGAGCAGTACTTC. It yields the protein CASSSARVGVKSSYEQYF.

The V gene is TRBV5-6, the J gene TRBJ1-2; no clear D gene. The CDR3 sequence is 13 residues long. V lost 5 bases, J lost 4 bases, and 12 bases lay in between. In germline, CDR1 is SGHDT, CDR2 YYEEEE. The DNA for the CDR3 is TGTGCCAGCAGTCCATCAGGTCTCTATGGCTACACCTTC. Protein product: CASSPSGLYGYTF. The full variable domain, with the rest looked up from reference TRBV5-6 and TRBJ1-2, is DAGVTQSPTHLIKTRGQQVTLRCSPKSGHDTVSWYQQALGQGPQFIFQYYEEEERQRGNFPDRFSGHQFPNYSSELNVNALLLGDSALYLCASSPSGLYGYTFGSGTRLTVV.

This clone appeared a few times. The chain links TRBV11-2 to TRBJ1-6; TRBD1 matches at 7 bases. Losses at the gene ends were 2 bases for V and 7 bases for J; bases not matched to a gene: 8. Germline assignment: CDR1 SGHAT and CDR2 FQNNGV. CDR3 length equals 16 residues. CDR3 sequence: CASSLRGDRENSPLHF. CDR3 DNA: TGTGCCAGCAGCTTAAGGGGAGACAGGGAAAATTCACCCCTCCACTTT.

The chain joins TRBV5-1 to TRBJ2-3; maybe TRBD2 (6 bases). The CDR3 has 14 residues. Germline V gene sequence: CDR1 SGHRS, CDR2 YFSETQ. Trimming shortened V by 2 bases and J by 3 bases, and 10 bases separated the two germline ends. The CDR3 region is CASSLLAGTDTQYF. In nucleotides, the CDR3 is TGCGCCAGCAGCTTACTAGCAGGAACAGATACGCAGTATTTT.

The chain has TRBV4-1 and TRBJ1-5; the D is unclear. V gave up 3 bases and J gave up 9 bases, with 21 bases separating them. CDR3 length: 16 residues. The germline V gene encodes CDR1 MGHRA and CDR2 YSYEKL. This chain's CDR3 is CASSHTPTRVLGPQHF. Here the CDR3 DNA reads TGCGCCAGCAGCCATACTCCGACCAGAGTTCTAGGGCCCCAGCATTTT.

J is TRBJ2-7 and V is TRBV19, with TRBD2 matching 7 bases. From germline, CDR1 is LNHDA and CDR2 SQIVND (reference sequence). This CDR3 has 15 residues. The junction had 9 bases not matched to a gene; V was cut back by 6 bases and J by 1 base. CDR3 sequence (DNA): TGTGCCAGTAGATCCCTAGCGGACAAATCCTACGAGCAGTACTTC. The encoded protein is CASRSLADKSYEQYF.

V and J are TRBV29-1 and TRBJ2-3; possible D gene TRBD1, 5 bases. The CDR3 is 12 residues long. The germline V gene has CDR1 SQVTM and CDR2 ANQGSEA. The V gene lost 3 bases and the J gene lost 2 bases, with 6 bases spanning the gap. CDR3 amino acids: CSVETDTDTQYF. DNA of the CDR3: TGCAGCGTTGAGACAGACACAGATACGCAGTATTTT.

The chain has TRBV15 and TRBJ1-1; D is uncertain. V shed 3 bases and J shed 0 bases, with 5 bases lying between them. The CDR3 spans 13 residues. From germline, CDR1 is LNHNV and CDR2 YYDKDF (reference sequence). The DNA of the CDR3 is TGTGCCACCAGCAGGTTATTGAACACTGAAGCTTTCTTT. It is translated as CATSRLLNTEAFF.

The chain couples TRBV27 to TRBJ2-2, with 11 bases matching TRBD2. This CDR3 is built from 16 residues. Germline CDR1 reads MNHEY; CDR2 reads SMNVEV (reference sequence). V lost 3 bases, J lost 1 base, and 1 base stayed unmatched. CDR3 coding DNA: TGTGCCAGCAGTTTCCTAGCGGGAGGGAACACCGGGGAGCTGTTTTTT. This gives the protein CASSFLAGGNTGELFF.

The genes are TRBV27 and TRBJ2-7; 10 positions match TRBD2. Germline V gene lookup returns CDR1 MNHEY and CDR2 SMNVEV (reference sequence). Trimming cost V 3 bases and J 7 bases; bases outside gene matches: 6. The CDR3 sequence is 14 residues long. The DNA of the CDR3 is TGTGCCAGCAGTTTGCTAGCGGGAGTGGATGAGCAGTACTTC. This codes for CASSLLAGVDEQYF.

This rearrangement joins TRBV10-3 to TRBJ2-3, with 8 bases matching TRBD2. The V segment lost 11 bases and the J segment 5 bases; nucleotides outside the gene matches: 9. This CDR3 contains 13 residues. Per germline, CDR1 ENHRY and CDR2 SYGVKD. CDR3 DNA: TGTGCCCAGGCCACTAGCGGATTAGATACGCAGTATTTT. Translated: CAQATSGLDTQYF.

This sequence joins TRBV24-1 and TRBJ2-2; D is perhaps TRBD1 (6 bases). CDR1 and CDR2 (germline): KGHDR, SFDVKD. This CDR3 has 14 residues. Between the trimmed V and J ends, which lost 4 bases and 2 bases, there was a span of 7 bases. This CDR3 reads CATSEQGNTGELFF. The CDR3 nucleotides read TGTGCCACCAGTGAACAGGGAAACACCGGGGAGCTGTTTTTT.

This chain links TRBV5-4 with TRBJ2-3; maybe TRBD2 (6 bases). V dropped 5 bases and J dropped 4 bases, with 20 bases sitting between them. This CDR3 contains 16 residues. Per germline, CDR1 SGHNT and CDR2 YYREEE (reference sequence). The CDR3 loop reads CASRIGDGRVADTQYF. The CDR3 coding sequence is TGTGCCAGCAGAATTGGTGACGGGAGAGTGGCAGATACGCAGTATTTT.

The chain employs TRBV4-3 and TRBJ2-3; 7 bases are a match to TRBD2. V lost 2 bases to trimming and J lost 0 bases; unmatched junction nucleotides: 5. The germline gives CDR1 LGHNA, CDR2 YSLEER. This CDR3 is 16 amino acids long. Here the CDR3 DNA reads TGCGCCAGCAGCCAACGACTAGCACTGAGCACAGATACGCAGTATTTT. Its translation: CASSQRLALSTDTQYF.

This rearrangement joins TRBV19 to TRBJ2-5; the D gene is possibly TRBD2 (6 bases). CDR3 size: 15 residues. CDR1 and CDR2 from the germline V gene are LNHDA and SQIVND (reference sequence). V was pared by 6 bases and J by 4 bases, with 18 bases between. The chain's CDR3 is CASRINSGDGETQYF. For the CDR3, the DNA is TGTGCCAGTAGGATAAATTCGGGAGATGGAGAGACCCAGTACTTC.

The V gene is TRBV5-5, the J gene TRBJ1-1; TRBD1 might be the D (6 bases). Germline V lookup: CDR1 SGHKS, CDR2 YYEKEE (reference sequence). The CDR3 runs to 18 residues. V was clipped by 0 bases and J by 0 bases, with 18 bases between them. The CDR3 sequence is CASSLAVRGDFMNTEAFF. The CDR3 DNA reads as TGTGCCAGCAGCTTGGCGGTCAGGGGCGACTTCATGAACACTGAAGCTTTCTTT.

The V and J genes are TRBV7-2 and TRBJ2-5, with TRBD2 identical over 12 bases. J lost 0 bases, V lost 6 bases, and 5 bases had no gene match. The CDR3 sequence is 16 residues long. Germline-derived CDR1 and CDR2 are SGHTA and FQGNSA. CDR3 residues: CASRSTSGRYQETQYF. The CDR3 region has the DNA TGTGCCAGCAGGTCAACTAGCGGGAGGTACCAAGAGACCCAGTACTTC.

V is TRBV19 and J is TRBJ2-4; D perhaps matches TRBD2 (5 bases). The CDR3 loop spans 15 amino acids. Germline V gives CDR1 LNHDA, CDR2 SQIVND (reference sequence). Trimming removed 4 bases from V and 4 bases from J, with 14 bases in between. Here the CDR3 DNA reads TGTGCCAGTAGTACCCAGGAGGTCGGGAAAAACATTCAGTACTTC. Translated: CASSTQEVGKNIQYF.

In its sample, this clone was seen once. This chain links TRBV18 with TRBJ2-7; TRBD1 aligns across 10 bases. Trimming at V came to 2 bases and at J to 6 bases, leaving 7 bases not matched to a gene. The CDR3 consists of 15 residues. In germline, CDR1 is KGHSH, CDR2 LQKENI. Written as DNA, the CDR3 is TGTGCCAGCTCACCAACCGGGACAGGGGATCTCGAGCAGTACTTC. The encoded protein is CASSPTGTGDLEQYF.